This T cell receptor (beta chain) was recorded in a study of T cell responses to AZD1222 COVID-19 vaccine. Study results and caveats: Unmutated variant regions reportedly attract nearly half of all spike-specific TCRs.

As for this clone: Antigen unknown.

The protocol was immunoSEQ multiplex PCR, while the TCRdb copy is restricted to in-frame clones and leaves out a portion. The sample lists about 140,000 clones; approximately 86% were seen once. Trimming removed 1 base at V and 0 bases at J, with 7 bases between. The CDR3 is 15 residues long. The germline CDR1 and CDR2 sequences are LNHDA and SQIVND (reference sequence). The chain links TRBV19 to TRBJ1-5; D is undetermined. This specimen was peripheral blood, taken on day 0 of AZD1222 vaccination. This sequence originates from an adult in good health. The CDR3 region has the DNA TGTGCCAGTAGTATAGCAACACATAGCAATCAGCCCCAGCATTTT. Its translation is CASSIATHSNQPQHF.